This T cell receptor (beta chain) was recovered during a study of Graves' ophthalmopathy and Graves' hyperthyroidism. Whole-study results and caveats: A majority of expanded thyroid clonotypes exceeding 0.001 frequency were likewise present in blood.

Amplifying from RNA transcripts, the study obtained TCR beta CDR3 regions. An opening RT-PCR round employed HTBI primers and preceded a second-round multiplex PCR. TCRdb ran MiXCR on the multiplex PCR reads and lists one entry per CDR3 protein. The table includes approximately 1.2 million distinct CDR3 sequences, less than 45% detected once. Trimming took 10 bases from V and 5 from J; bases not matched to a gene: 7. CDR3 length: 12 amino acids. Germline V lookup: CDR1 SGHVS, CDR2 FQNEAQ. This clonotype came up many times. Antigen specificity is unknown. Patients were left out if they had other autoimmune diseases, uncontrolled infections, pregnancy or lactation.

The gene calls are TRBV7-8 and TRBJ2-5, with 7 positions matching TRBD1. The sequence came from an adult man with Graves' hyperthyroidism. The sequencing sample was made of peripheral blood or thyroid tissue (not recorded which). As DNA, the CDR3 is TGTGCCACCGGACAGGATGATGAGACCCAGTACTTC. Translation gives CATGQDDETQYF.